This T cell receptor (beta chain) was captured in a study of PD-L1 blockade in urothelial cancer. Study context: Blood gave a median roughly 140,000 T cells.

The germline CDR1 and CDR2 sequences are SNHLY and FYNNEI. V lost 2 bases and J lost 2, with 12 bases in between. This CDR3 has 15 amino acids. Each patient's cancer was a locally advanced or metastatic urothelial carcinoma. Every PCR got spiked synthetic TCR analog templates. This table comes from immunoSEQ multiplex PCR, and its TCRdb copy is limited to in-frame clones, with some not included. Of approximately 100,000 clones listed, approximately 85% were seen once; the top ten hold about 2.6%. This chain uses TRBV2 with TRBJ1-2, with D possibly matching TRBD1 (5 bases). The origin of this receptor is a man aged 50-59 years with urothelial cancer. The sample consisted of PBMCs, taken around atezolizumab (anti-PD-L1) treatment. CDR3 nucleotides: TGTGCCAGCAGTGAATCTTACGGGGGGAACTATGGCTACACCTTC. This translates into CASSESYGGNYGYTF.